The clone carrying this T cell receptor beta chain was seen more than once but under ten times. The data stem from a study of cytotoxic CD8 clonotypes in ibrutinib-treated CLL. Study overall: Samples yielded averages of some 240,000 productive templates and roughly 91,000 productive rearrangements.

This table comes from immunoSEQ multiplex PCR, and its TCRdb copy is limited to in-frame clones, with some not included. The sample consists of hundreds of thousands of clones, 70% of them appearing once. TCR beta libraries used 2 to 2.5 micrograms of genomic DNA from cryopreserved PBMCs. Germline V gene data show CDR1 as SEHNR and CDR2 as FQNEAQ (reference sequence). V trimming: 5 bases; J trimming: 4 bases; junction bases outside the gene matches: 4. The CDR3 runs to 15 residues. The rearrangement uses TRBV7-9 and TRBJ2-1; TRBD2 matches 11 bases. Sequenced here: PBMCs, sampled after 24 months of ibrutinib treatment. This receptor was taken from a human donor with chronic lymphocytic leukemia. CDR3 in DNA: TGTGCCAGCAGCCCAGGGACTAGCGGTTACAATGAGCAGTTCTTC. Its protein is CASSPGTSGYNEQFF.